The 29 T cell receptor beta chains given below trace back to one sample, sequenced in a study of blood T cell repertoires in COVID-19. The table came from immunoSEQ multiplex PCR; TCRdb's copy has only in-frame clones and leaves some out. The sample has 250,000 to 350,000 clones, about nine tenths seen once; the top ten hold approximately 6%. Specimen: peripheral blood. These receptors all come from a woman aged 45-65 years with COVID-19, enrolled during active disease.

The CDR3 DNA sequence: TGTGCCAGCAGCCAAGTCAGGACACCTAACTATGGCTACACCTTC. Residues: CASSQVRTPNYGYTF. This sequence joins TRBV3-1 (or the pseudogene TRBV3-2) and TRBJ1-2; D is perhaps TRBD1 (5 bases). V lost 1 base and J lost 0, with 9 bases in between. Germline V CDR1 and CDR2: LGHDT, YNNKEL (reference sequence). CDR3 length equals 15 residues.

This chain uses TRBV5-4 with TRBJ2-6; 9 nucleotides align to TRBD1. CDR3 size: 16 residues. Germline lookup yields CDR1 SGHNT and CDR2 YYREEE (reference sequence). Trimming took 7 bases from V and 2 from J; bases not matched to a gene: 7. The CDR3 spells CASHTGGAPGANVLTF. In DNA form, the CDR3 reads TGTGCCAGCCACACAGGGGGCGCCCCTGGGGCCAACGTCCTGACTTTC.

The rearrangement links TRBV4-1 to TRBJ1-6, with 7 bases fitting TRBD1. The CDR3 is made up of 17 amino acids. Germline CDR1 and CDR2: MGHRA and YSYEKL. Trimming cost V 4 bases and J 1 base; bases outside gene matches: 7. The CDR3 is CASSRTGEYSYNSPLHF. The CDR3, as DNA: TGCGCCAGCAGCCGAACAGGGGAGTATTCCTATAATTCACCCCTCCACTTT.

V and J are TRBV19 and TRBJ1-5; 7 bases line up with TRBD1. V was clipped by 7 bases and J by 4 bases; unmatched bases: 4. The CDR3 consists of 13 residues. Germline loops: CDR1 LNHDA, CDR2 SQIVND (reference sequence). The CDR3 sequence is CASNDRVNQPQHF. The CDR3 DNA reads TGTGCCAGTAACGACAGGGTGAATCAGCCCCAGCATTTT. Combining the CDR3 with reference TRBV19 and TRBJ1-5 gives the whole variable domain DGGITQSPKYLFRKEGQNVTLSCEQNLNHDAMYWYRQDPGQGLRLIYYSQIVNDFQKGDIAEGYSVSREKKESFPLTVTSAQKNPTAFYLCASNDRVNQPQHFGDGTRLSIL.

V and J are TRBV14 and TRBJ2-7; D may be TRBD2 (5 bases). Trimming stripped 4 bases from V and 4 bases from J, with 11 bases between. The CDR3 is 13 amino acids. From germline, CDR1 is SGHDN and CDR2 FVKESK. CDR3 sequence (DNA): TGTGCCAGCAGCCCGAGTCGGGGTTACGAGCAGTACTTC. Amino acids: CASSPSRGYEQYF.

V gene TRBV7-9 combines with J gene TRBJ1-2; 9 bases agree with TRBD1. The CDR3 consists of 15 residues. V trimming: 3 bases; J trimming: 6 bases; junction bases outside the gene matches: 8. Germline-derived CDR1 and CDR2 are SEHNR and FQNEAQ (reference sequence). CDR3 protein: CASSLGGQGGHGYTF. The CDR3, as DNA: TGTGCCAGCAGCTTGGGGGGACAGGGTGGGCATGGCTACACCTTC.

The chain links TRBV2 to TRBJ2-7; D perhaps matches TRBD2 (5 bases). The CDR3 contains 12 residues. The ends were cut back, 6 bases at V and 7 bases at J, with 13 bases in the middle. Germline CDR1 and CDR2: SNHLY and FYNNEI. The CDR3 reads CASRGDSGEQYF. Written as DNA, the CDR3 is TGTGCCAGCAGGGGAGATAGTGGGGAGCAGTACTTC.

CDR3 sequence: CASSIVIGGRGQGGYGYTF. CDR3 in DNA: TGTGCCAGTAGTATAGTTATAGGCGGCCGTGGACAGGGGGGTTATGGCTACACCTTC. The chain uses TRBV19 and TRBJ1-2; 10 bases align to TRBD1. The CDR3 length is 19 residues. The V gene's germline CDR1 is LNHDA and CDR2 SQIVND (reference sequence). The V segment lost 1 base and the J segment 5 bases; nucleotides outside the gene matches: 16.

The chain has TRBV27 and TRBJ2-7; 10 nucleotides agree with TRBD2. The germline CDR1 and CDR2 sequences are MNHEY and SMNVEV (reference sequence). V dropped 4 bases and J dropped 7; count of bases not matched to a gene: 16. The length of the CDR3 is 17 residues. The CDR3 DNA is TGTGCCAGCAGTTCCTCCGGACTAGCGGATACCGTCCGAGAGCAGTACTTC. Translating it yields CASSSSGLADTVREQYF.

The chain employs TRBV14 and TRBJ2-5; D call uncertain. The germline gives CDR1 SGHDN, CDR2 FVKESK. The CDR3 length is 12 residues. The germline V and J ends were trimmed by 5 bases and 8 bases, with 12 bases remaining between them. This chain's CDR3 is CASSVSSRTQYF. In DNA, the CDR3 is TGTGCCAGCAGCGTCTCTAGTAGAACCCAGTACTTC.

The chain uses TRBV6-5 and TRBJ2-2; 10 nucleotides match TRBD1. The germline V gene encodes CDR1 MNHEY and CDR2 SVGAGI. V was pared by 6 bases and J by 5 bases, with 6 bases of the junction left unmatched. This CDR3 region has 15 residues. This chain's CDR3 is CASRTDRGLTGELFF. The CDR3 coding sequence is TGTGCCAGCAGGACCGACAGGGGGCTGACCGGGGAGCTGTTTTTT.

The chain is built from TRBV9 and TRBJ2-1; 10 bases agree with TRBD2. The V and J ends lost 3 bases and 4 bases, in that order; junction bases with no gene match: 1. The germline V gene encodes CDR1 SGDLS and CDR2 YYNGEE. There are 14 residues in the CDR3. DNA of the CDR3: TGTGCCAGCAGCGGTAGCGGGAGGTACAATGAGCAGTTCTTC. Protein product: CASSGSGRYNEQFF.

The chain has TRBV29-1 and TRBJ2-1; D is perhaps TRBD2 (6 bases). The CDR3 runs 13 residues. Germline CDR1 is SQVTM and CDR2 is ANQGSEA. V was cut by 0 bases and J by 5 bases, with 8 bases left in between. The CDR3 reads CSVEEAGNNEQFF. The CDR3 nucleotides read TGCAGCGTTGAAGAAGCGGGCAACAATGAGCAGTTCTTC.

The chain uses TRBV15 and TRBJ2-1; 12 bases fit TRBD2. Per germline, CDR1 LNHNV and CDR2 YYDKDF (reference sequence). The CDR3 runs to 17 residues. Trimming at V came to 6 bases and at J to 7 bases, leaving 13 bases not matched to a gene. CDR3 nucleotide sequence: TGTGCCACCAGGACACTACTAGCGGGAGGTAGTAAGAATGAGCAGTTCTTC. Encoded protein: CATRTLLAGGSKNEQFF. Filled out from reference TRBV15 and TRBJ2-1, the complete variable domain reads DAMVIQNPRYQVTQFGKPVTLSCSQTLNHNVMYWYQQKSSQAPKLLFHYYDKDFNNEADTPDNFQSRRPNTSFCFLDIRSPGLGDTAMYLCATRTLLAGGSKNEQFFGPGTRLTVL.

The chain recombines TRBV4-1 with TRBJ1-2; no clear D gene. CDR3 length: 13 residues. Trimming cost V 7 bases and J 4 bases, with 13 bases left between them. Germline V gene data show CDR1 as MGHRA and CDR2 as YSYEKL. The CDR3 reads CASKGIGSYGYTF. Written as DNA, the CDR3 is TGCGCCAGCAAAGGCATAGGGAGCTATGGCTACACCTTC.

V and J are TRBV27 and TRBJ2-3, with D perhaps TRBD2 (6 bases). Germline CDR1 is MNHEY and CDR2 is SMNVEV (reference sequence). The V gene lost 5 bases and the J gene lost 3 bases, with 18 bases spanning the gap. This CDR3 has 16 amino acids. The CDR3 DNA follows: TGTGCCAGCAGTCAACAACCTAGCGTGGTTACAGATACGCAGTATTTT. Encoded protein: CASSQQPSVVTDTQYF.

The chain links TRBV7-9 to TRBJ2-7; D not certain. Trimming took off 6 bases at V and 0 bases at J, with 21 bases between the two ends. Germline V lookup: CDR1 SEHNR, CDR2 FQNEAQ (reference sequence). The CDR3 has 17 amino acids. CDR3 sequence (DNA): TGTGCCAGCAGTCCTCATGTCCGAACGGAGAGCTCCTACGAGCAGTACTTC. This codes for CASSPHVRTESSYEQYF.

The V call is TRBV2, the J call TRBJ2-1; maybe TRBD1 (6 bases). CDR3 length equals 13 residues. CDR1 is SNHLY and CDR2 is FYNNEI in the germline V gene. V was cut by 7 bases and J by 5 bases, with 12 bases left in between. The CDR3 spells CASTRGLDNEQFF. As DNA, the CDR3 is TGTGCCAGCACCAGGGGCTTGGACAATGAGCAGTTCTTC.

V usage is TRBV10-3 and J usage is TRBJ2-7, with 12 bases lining up with TRBD2. V gave up 4 bases and J gave up 6 bases; unmatched junction bases: 7. Germline values: CDR1 ENHRY, CDR2 SYGVKD. The CDR3 totals 15 residues. CDR3 protein: CAISGTSGTFAEQYF. The CDR3 DNA reads as TGTGCCATCAGTGGGACTAGCGGGACGTTCGCCGAGCAGTACTTC.

The chain uses TRBV11-3 and TRBJ2-7; 7 bases are shared with TRBD1. V shed 7 bases, J shed 4 bases, and the junction held 13 bases outside the gene matches. Germline loops: CDR1 SGHNT, CDR2 YENEEA. The CDR3 totals 15 residues. The CDR3 reads CASTPSGQIPYEQYF. The CDR3 DNA follows: TGTGCCAGCACCCCGTCGGGACAGATCCCTTACGAGCAGTACTTC.

This chain joins TRBV18 and TRBJ2-7, with a weak D call TRBD1 (6 bases). Germline CDR1 and CDR2: KGHSH and LQKENI. V gave up 3 bases and J gave up 4 bases, with 13 bases separating them. The CDR3 extends over 14 amino acids. Here the CDR3 reads CASSPAGTPYEQYF. In nucleotides, the CDR3 is TGTGCCAGCTCACCGGCCGGGACACCTTACGAGCAGTACTTC.

The chain combines TRBV6-5 with TRBJ2-1, with D possibly being TRBD1 (6 bases). The CDR3 is made up of 15 amino acids. Germline lookup yields CDR1 MNHEY and CDR2 SVGAGI. V dropped 5 bases and J dropped 3 bases, with 14 bases sitting between them. The CDR3 DNA is TGTGCCAGCAGTCTTGACAGGTCTTTCTACAATGAGCAGTTCTTC. Amino acid sequence: CASSLDRSFYNEQFF.

The chain employs TRBV7-2 and TRBJ1-1, with a weak D call TRBD1 (5 bases). Trimming shortened V by 4 bases and J by 6 bases, and 12 bases separated the two germline ends. CDR3 size: 13 residues. Per germline, CDR1 SGHTA and CDR2 FQGNSA. CDR3 nucleotide sequence: TGTGCCAGCAGCTCGTTATGGGGCTCTGAAGCTTTCTTT. It is translated as CASSSLWGSEAFF. Using reference TRBV7-2 and TRBJ1-1 for the parts outside the CDR3, the full variable domain is GAGVSQSPSNKVTEKGKDVELRCDPISGHTALYWYRQSLGQGLEFLIYFQGNSAPDKSGLPSDRFSAERTGGSVSTLTIQRTQQEDSAVYLCASSSLWGSEAFFGQGTRLTVV.

CDR3 in DNA: TGTGCCATCAGTGAGTCGGGGGCCGGGGAGACCCAGTACTTC. Translation gives CAISESGAGETQYF. This sequence joins TRBV10-3 and TRBJ2-5, with D possibly matching TRBD1 (6 bases). The CDR3 totals 14 residues. Trimming left V 0 bases short and J 5 bases short, with 10 bases between. The germline CDR1 and CDR2 sequences are ENHRY and SYGVKD.

The chain is built from TRBV5-6 and TRBJ1-2; 11 bases agree with TRBD1. Germline trimming cut 4 bases from V and 4 bases from J; bases unmatched to any gene: 0. The CDR3 is 13 residues long. Germline V lookup: CDR1 SGHDT, CDR2 YYEEEE. The CDR3 coding sequence is TGTGCCAGCAGCGGACAGGGGGCCTATGGCTACACCTTC. Its protein product is CASSGQGAYGYTF. The full variable domain, rest sourced from reference TRBV5-6 and TRBJ1-2, is DAGVTQSPTHLIKTRGQQVTLRCSPKSGHDTVSWYQQALGQGPQFIFQYYEEEERQRGNFPDRFSGHQFPNYSSELNVNALLLGDSALYLCASSGQGAYGYTFGSGTRLTVV.

The V call is TRBV30, the J call TRBJ2-5, with 8 bases aligning to TRBD1. Germline V CDR1 and CDR2: GTSNPN, SVGIG (reference sequence). The V segment lost 5 bases and the J segment 5 bases; nucleotides outside the gene matches: 10. This CDR3 has 14 amino acids. CDR3 bases: TGTGCCTGGCTTACAGGGGGTGGGAGTGAGACCCAGTACTTC. The encoded protein is CAWLTGGGSETQYF. The whole variable domain, remainder taken from reference TRBV30 and TRBJ2-5, is SQTIHQWPATLVQPVGSPLSLECTVEGTSNPNLYWYRQAAGRGLQLLFYSVGIGQISSEVPQNLSASRPQDRQFILSSKKLLLSDSGFYLCAWLTGGGSETQYFGPGTRLLVL.

This sequence joins TRBV30 and TRBJ2-7; D unresolved. V dropped 0 bases and J dropped 1 base, with 13 bases sitting between them. CDR3 length equals 15 residues. CDR1 is GTSNPN and CDR2 is SVGIG in the germline V gene (reference sequence). The CDR3 DNA is TGTGCCTGGAGTGTTCAGAGGCCCCTTTCCTACGAGCAGTACTTC. As protein: CAWSVQRPLSYEQYF.

The rearrangement joins TRBV21-1 to TRBJ2-7; the D call of TRBD1 is as the table states it, not checked on the DNA. TRBV21-1 counts as a pseudogene. CDR3 length: 13 residues. Here the CDR3 DNA reads TGTGCCAGCACTCGGACAGGGGGCGGGGAGCAGTACTTC. Encoded protein: CASTRTGGGEQYF.

This clone was recorded once. This chain uses TRBV7-9 with TRBJ1-2, with 7 positions matching TRBD1. The J segment lost 4 bases and the V segment lost 6 bases, leaving 11 bases of the junction unmatched. The CDR3 totals 15 residues. Germline V lookup: CDR1 SEHNR, CDR2 FQNEAQ (reference sequence). The CDR3 coding sequence is TGTGCCAGCAGGGACTCTGAGGGGGCCGGCTATGGCTACACCTTC. Translated, it gives CASRDSEGAGYGYTF.